The 20 T cell receptor beta chains below come from one sample, sequenced in a study of T cell repertoires in cytomegalovirus infection. TCRdb re-called the reads through MiXCR, storing one row per CDR3 protein. Here the sample spans some 170,000 distinct CDR3 sequences, approximately 18% being singletons. What was sequenced was CD8+ T cells from PBMCs. The receptors were gathered from a human donor in good health (CMV status not recorded). Some clones in this sample may be carry-over from other donors' samples.

The chain employs TRBV28 and TRBJ2-3, with D possibly TRBD2 on 5 matching bases. Per the germline V gene, CDR1 is MDHEN and CDR2 is SYDVKM. The CDR3 spans 16 residues. The V and J ends lost 6 bases and 4 bases respectively, with 20 bases between them. In DNA, the CDR3 is TGTGCCAGCAGCCCTCGAGGAGGCCGGTGGGCAGATACGCAGTATTTT. Its translation: CASSPRGGRWADTQYF.

The sample holds a few counts of this clonotype. The chain combines TRBV28 with TRBJ2-2; D is possibly TRBD1 (6 bases). The CDR3 contains 14 residues. V was cut by 5 bases and J by 2 bases, with 9 bases left in between. Germline V CDR1 and CDR2: MDHEN, SYDVKM. Written as DNA, the CDR3 is TGTGCCAGCAGTCAGGGGCGTAACACCGGGGAGCTGTTTTTT. Translated: CASSQGRNTGELFF.

The chain employs TRBV11-2 and TRBJ2-7; 8 bases agree with TRBD1. The germline CDR1 and CDR2 sequences are SGHAT and FQNNGV. V was pared by 4 bases and J by 2 bases, with 4 bases of the junction left unmatched. The CDR3 contains 14 residues. Here the CDR3 DNA reads TGTGCCAGCAGCTGGACAGGGTATCCCTACGAGCAGTACTTC. The encoded protein is CASSWTGYPYEQYF.

This clonotype occurred many times. The V gene is TRBV7-2, the J gene TRBJ2-2; 13 bases are a match to TRBD2. This CDR3 has 17 residues. Looked up from germline, CDR1 is SGHTA and CDR2 is FQGNSA. V shed 7 bases, J shed 4 bases, and the junction held 9 bases outside the gene matches. The CDR3 loop reads CASTLPGLAGFTGELFF. CDR3 nucleotides: TGTGCCAGCACCCTTCCGGGACTAGCGGGATTCACCGGGGAGCTGTTTTTT.

This clonotype was counted only a few times. This rearrangement joins TRBV12-3 or TRBV12-4 to TRBJ2-7, with D unclear. This CDR3 region has 14 residues. Trimming cost V 2 bases and J 0 bases, with 8 bases left between them. The CDR3 reads CASSLPQHSYEQYF. The CDR3 region has the DNA TGTGCCAGCAGTTTACCACAGCACTCCTACGAGCAGTACTTC.

This clonotype has only a few counts. The chain recombines TRBV20-1 with TRBJ2-3, with 7 bases aligning to TRBD2. Germline trimming cut 3 bases from V and 2 bases from J; bases unmatched to any gene: 5. Germline V lookup: CDR1 DFQATT, CDR2 SNEGSKA (reference sequence). The length of the CDR3 is 14 residues. CDR3 nucleotides: TGCAGTGCTAGGGCCGGGGGGTCCACAGATACGCAGTATTTT. The encoded protein is CSARAGGSTDTQYF.

This sequence joins TRBV4-3 and TRBJ2-7; 7 bases line up with TRBD1. V shed 3 bases, J shed 2 bases, and the junction held 7 bases outside the gene matches. The germline CDR1 and CDR2 sequences are LGHNA and YSLEER. This CDR3 spans 15 amino acids. This CDR3 is CASSQGRTGTYEQYF. CDR3 nucleotides: TGCGCCAGCAGCCAGGGAAGGACAGGTACCTACGAGCAGTACTTC.

The chain combines TRBV29-1 with TRBJ2-7, with D possibly matching TRBD1 (6 bases). This CDR3 region has 15 residues. Germline loops: CDR1 SQVTM, CDR2 ANQGSEA. Trimming left V 4 bases short and J 0 bases short, with 16 bases between. The CDR3 protein is CSVGGLTGTSYEQYF. The CDR3 nucleotides read TGCAGCGTTGGGGGCCTGACAGGTACCTCCTACGAGCAGTACTTC.

The rearrangement uses TRBV25-1 and TRBJ1-2; no clear D gene. Germline assignment: CDR1 MGHDK and CDR2 SYGVNS. This CDR3 has 10 amino acids. V lost 8 bases and J lost 6, with 7 bases in between. CDR3 protein: CASGDDGYTF. Written as DNA, the CDR3 is TGTGCCAGCGGGGATGATGGCTACACCTTC.

The V call is TRBV5-6, the J call TRBJ1-1, with D unresolved. Trimming pared 2 bases from V and 0 bases from J, leaving 14 bases between. Germline V CDR1 and CDR2: SGHDT, YYEEEE. This CDR3 contains 16 residues. The CDR3: CASSFRPAEMNTEAFF. Here the CDR3 DNA reads TGTGCCAGCAGCTTTAGACCGGCCGAAATGAACACTGAAGCTTTCTTT.

This clonotype was seen only a few times. The chain has TRBV29-1 and TRBJ2-7; no definite D call. Trimming cost V 1 base and J 0 bases, with 16 bases left between them. The germline CDR1 and CDR2 sequences are SQVTM and ANQGSEA. This CDR3 comprises 16 residues. CDR3 bases: TGCAGCGTTGAAGGGCTTGGCCATTCTTACTCCTACGAGCAGTACTTC. As protein: CSVEGLGHSYSYEQYF.

The chain links TRBV28 to TRBJ1-6; D is perhaps TRBD1 (6 bases). This CDR3 is 16 amino acids long. Per germline, CDR1 MDHEN and CDR2 SYDVKM. Trimming left V 6 bases short and J 0 bases short, with 12 bases between. CDR3 sequence (DNA): TGTGCCAGCAGGGTGGACAGAAACTCCTATAATTCACCCCTCCACTTT. Translated, it gives CASRVDRNSYNSPLHF.

This clonotype was seen a few times. This chain connects TRBV11-1 to TRBJ2-3; D tentatively reads TRBD1 or TRBD2 (6 bases each). Trimming left V 7 bases short and J 6 bases short, with 26 bases between. The CDR3 totals 17 residues. Germline CDR1 is SGHAT and CDR2 is FQDESV (reference sequence). The CDR3 coding sequence is TGTGCCAGCATCGACCTAAGGGGGACTTCGTCGATTGATACGCAGTATTTT. Protein sequence: CASIDLRGTSSIDTQYF.

Regarding this clonotype: This CDR3 fails to terminate in the conserved phenylalanine or tryptophan, so it likely reflects a read error. The CDR3 sequence: CATTGDTEAFS. As DNA, the CDR3 is TGTGCCACGACGGGAGACACTGAAGCTTTCTCT. The chain carries TRBV28 and TRBJ1-1; no clear D. The length of the CDR3 is 11 residues. V was cut by 10 bases and J by 3 bases, with 9 bases left in between. CDR1 is MDHEN, CDR2 SYDVKM, per germline.

This clonotype appeared a few times. The chain uses TRBV7-2 and TRBJ2-1; D unresolved. The CDR3 length is 15 residues. The V gene lost 2 bases and the J gene lost 4 bases, with 12 bases spanning the gap. CDR1 SGHTA and CDR2 FQGNSA come from the germline V gene. The CDR3: CASSLRPADYNEQFF. As DNA, the CDR3 is TGTGCCAGCAGCTTACGTCCGGCAGATTACAATGAGCAGTTCTTC.

The rearrangement uses TRBV9 and TRBJ2-3; 11 bases line up with TRBD2. V was pared by 1 base and J by 3 bases, with 1 base of the junction left unmatched. CDR3 length equals 15 residues. CDR1 and CDR2 from the germline V gene are SGDLS and YYNGEE. The CDR3 loop reads CASSVRLAGTDTQYF. CDR3 nucleotide sequence: TGTGCCAGCAGCGTACGACTAGCGGGGACAGATACGCAGTATTTT.

By proportion, this clonotype is medium-sized. V is TRBV7-8 and J is TRBJ1-2; no clear D gene. The length of the CDR3 is 15 residues. Germline V gene sequence: CDR1 SGHVS, CDR2 FQNEAQ. The ends were cut back, 1 base at V and 0 bases at J, with 9 bases in the middle. CDR3 coding DNA: TGTGCCAGCAGCTTAGTACGGGGATCTAACTATGGCTACACCTTC. This gives the protein CASSLVRGSNYGYTF.

This clonotype showed up just a few times. The rearrangement joins TRBV20-1 to TRBJ2-7, with 7 bases fitting TRBD1. CDR3 length equals 15 residues. With 0 bases clipped from V and 2 bases from J, the junction kept 7 bases outside the gene matches. CDR1 and CDR2 from the germline V gene are DFQATT and SNEGSKA (reference sequence). The CDR3 DNA sequence: TGCAGTGCTAGAGAAGTGACAGGGATTGCCTACGAGCAGTACTTC. Amino acid sequence: CSAREVTGIAYEQYF.

This clonotype was detected only a few times. This chain uses TRBV20-1 with TRBJ2-7; 7 nucleotides line up with TRBD2. The CDR3 sequence is 14 residues long. Germline V gene data show CDR1 as DFQATT and CDR2 as SNEGSKA (reference sequence). Losses at the gene ends were 1 base for V and 2 bases for J; bases not matched to a gene: 5. CDR3 amino acids: CSARGEGFTYEQYF. In DNA, the CDR3 is TGCAGTGCTAGAGGGGAGGGGTTCACCTACGAGCAGTACTTC.

This chain joins TRBV4-3 and TRBJ1-4; TRBD1 agrees at 7 bases. Germline V CDR1 and CDR2: LGHNA, YSLEER. V lost 4 bases to trimming and J lost 8 bases; unmatched junction nucleotides: 13. This CDR3 has 16 amino acids. CDR3 sequence: CASSLYRGTVKEKLFF. The CDR3, as DNA: TGCGCCAGCAGCCTCTACAGGGGAACGGTTAAGGAAAAACTGTTTTTT.